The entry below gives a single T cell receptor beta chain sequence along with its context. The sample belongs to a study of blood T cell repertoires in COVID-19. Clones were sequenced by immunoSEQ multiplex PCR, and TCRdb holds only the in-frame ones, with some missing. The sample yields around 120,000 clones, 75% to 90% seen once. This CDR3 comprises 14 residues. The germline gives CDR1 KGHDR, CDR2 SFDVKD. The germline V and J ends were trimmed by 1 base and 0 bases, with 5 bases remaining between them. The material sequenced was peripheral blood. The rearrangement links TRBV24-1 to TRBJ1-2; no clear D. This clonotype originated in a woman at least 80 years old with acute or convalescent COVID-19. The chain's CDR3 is CATSDFTTNYGYTF. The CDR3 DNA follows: TGTGCCACCAGTGATTTTACTACTAACTATGGCTACACCTTC.